The table lists the clone carrying this TCR beta chain with a few counts. No antigen is known for it. Germline V gene sequence: CDR1 SNHLY, CDR2 FYNNEI. The CDR3 is 15 amino acids. The ends were cut back, 3 bases at V and 1 base at J, with 11 bases in the middle. Measured with immunoSEQ multiplex PCR; TCRdb has only the in-frame clones, and not every one. The sample lists under 1,100,000 clones, roughly 80% occurring once. The data stem from a study of shared clonotypes between healthy human individuals. Study at large: Each donor's CD8 memory used one plate, CD8 naive two, each CD4 subset three. Findings of the study overall: Naive subsets tended to show greater estimated richness than memory subsets. In a handful of donors, roughly 5.2% of naive CD4 clonotypes appeared in common.

The source material was memory CD4+ T cells sorted from blood. Subset given: CD45RA-negative fraction. This clonotype was obtained from a man aged 18 to 29 in good health. The chain is built from TRBV2 and TRBJ2-3; D perhaps matches TRBD1 (5 bases). CDR3 sequence: CASSDGAAGTDTQYF. CDR3 DNA sequence: TGTGCCAGCAGTGATGGGGCCGCGGGCACAGATACGCAGTATTTT. Full variable domain (outside the CDR3, taken from reference TRBV2 and TRBJ2-3): EPEVTQTPSHQVTQMGQEVILRCVPISNHLYFYWYRQILGQKVEFLVSFYNNEISEKSEIFDDQFSVERPDGSNFTLKIRSTKLEDSAMYFCASSDGAAGTDTQYFGPGTRLTVL.